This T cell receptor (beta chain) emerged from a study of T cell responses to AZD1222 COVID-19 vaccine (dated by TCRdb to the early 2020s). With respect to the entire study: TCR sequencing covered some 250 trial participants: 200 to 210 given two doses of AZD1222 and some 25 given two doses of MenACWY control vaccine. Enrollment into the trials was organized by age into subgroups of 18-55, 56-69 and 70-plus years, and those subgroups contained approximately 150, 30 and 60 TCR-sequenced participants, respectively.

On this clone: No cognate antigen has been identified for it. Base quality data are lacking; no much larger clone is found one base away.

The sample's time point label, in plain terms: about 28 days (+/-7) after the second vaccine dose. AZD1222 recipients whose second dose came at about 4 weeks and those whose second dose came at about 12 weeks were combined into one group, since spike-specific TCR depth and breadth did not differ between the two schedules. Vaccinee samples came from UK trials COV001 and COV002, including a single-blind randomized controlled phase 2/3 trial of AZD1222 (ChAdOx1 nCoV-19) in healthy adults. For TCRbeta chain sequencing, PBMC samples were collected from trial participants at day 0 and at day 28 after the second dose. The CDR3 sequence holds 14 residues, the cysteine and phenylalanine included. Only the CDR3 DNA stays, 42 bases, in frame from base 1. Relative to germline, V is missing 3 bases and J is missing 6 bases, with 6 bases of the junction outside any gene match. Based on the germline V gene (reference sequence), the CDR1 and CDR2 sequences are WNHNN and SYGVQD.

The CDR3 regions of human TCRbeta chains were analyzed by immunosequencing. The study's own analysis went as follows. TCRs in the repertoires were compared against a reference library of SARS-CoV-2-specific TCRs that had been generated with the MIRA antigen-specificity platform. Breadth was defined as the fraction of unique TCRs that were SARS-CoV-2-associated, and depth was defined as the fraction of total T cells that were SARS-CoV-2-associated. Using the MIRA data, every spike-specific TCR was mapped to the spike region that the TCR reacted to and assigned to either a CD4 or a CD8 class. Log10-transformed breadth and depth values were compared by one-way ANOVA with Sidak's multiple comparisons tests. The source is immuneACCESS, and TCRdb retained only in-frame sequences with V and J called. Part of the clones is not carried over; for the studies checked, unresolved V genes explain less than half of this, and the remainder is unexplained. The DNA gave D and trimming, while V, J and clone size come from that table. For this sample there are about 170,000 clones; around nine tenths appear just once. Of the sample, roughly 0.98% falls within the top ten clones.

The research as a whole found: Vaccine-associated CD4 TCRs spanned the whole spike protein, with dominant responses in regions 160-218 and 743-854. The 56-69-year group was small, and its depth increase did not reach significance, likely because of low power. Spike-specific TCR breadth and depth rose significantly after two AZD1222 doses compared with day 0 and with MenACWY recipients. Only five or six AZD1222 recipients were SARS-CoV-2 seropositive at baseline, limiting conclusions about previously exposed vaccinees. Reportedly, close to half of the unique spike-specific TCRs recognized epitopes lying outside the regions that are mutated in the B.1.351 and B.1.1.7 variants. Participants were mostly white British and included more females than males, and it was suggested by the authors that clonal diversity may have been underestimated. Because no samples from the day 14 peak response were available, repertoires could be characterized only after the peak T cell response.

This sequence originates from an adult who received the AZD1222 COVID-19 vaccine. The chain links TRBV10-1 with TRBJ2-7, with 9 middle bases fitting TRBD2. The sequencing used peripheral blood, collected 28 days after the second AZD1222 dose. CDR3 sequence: CASSDGGGAAEQYF. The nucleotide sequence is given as TGCGCCAGCAGTGACGGCGGGGGGGCCGCCGAGCAGTACTTC.